Detailed here is one T cell receptor (beta chain). The antigen remains unidentified. Germline V gene data show CDR1 as MDHEN and CDR2 as SYDVKM. J was trimmed by 7 bases and V by 3 bases; bases with no gene match: 5. The CDR3 has 15 residues. This record belongs to a study of cytomegalovirus exposure and HLA in healthy donors. Study-level findings and limits: One later analysis reportedly identified an Asian-associated ancestry cluster that showed fewer N-insertions than the roughly 620-donor mean. Several top significant clusters appeared, in a later analysis, to be linked to common viral pathogens. Researchers catalogued approximately 160 TCR beta chains as cytomegalovirus-associated.

Every donor was a healthy person donating bone marrow. The PCR was carried out with 60 Vbeta primers and 13 Jbeta primers. TCRdb's copy holds only in-frame clones and misses some; the assay was immunoSEQ multiplex PCR. This sample has about 170,000 clones; about 85% occur once, and the top ten carry over 2.5%. The source material was PBMCs. The chain links TRBV28 to TRBJ2-2, with 10 nucleotides matching TRBD2. The sequence came from a man aged 30-40 years in good health and CMV-seropositive. CDR3 coding DNA: TGTGCCAGCAGTTTGGGGCTAGCGGGAGACGGGGAGCTGTTTTTT. It codes for CASSLGLAGDGELFF.